This T cell receptor beta chain was observed in a study of T cell responses to AZD1222 COVID-19 vaccine. Study results and limitations: Nearly half of spike-specific TCRs reportedly target unmutated variant regions. Sampling that yielded the repertoires occurred only after the peak T cell response. AZD1222 recipients seropositive at baseline numbered only six.

Of note for this clone: The antigen is unknown.

The table came from immunoSEQ multiplex PCR; TCRdb's copy has only in-frame clones and leaves some out. Of 170,000 or so clones in the sample, 90% are singletons; the top ten hold 1.5%. This CDR3 spans 14 amino acids. The ends lost 4 bases at V and 3 bases at J; junction bases unmatched: 5. CDR1 is SGHAT and CDR2 is FQNNGV in the germline V gene. Sequenced here: peripheral blood, sampled on day 0 of AZD1222 vaccination. The TCR comes from an adult in good health. The chain couples TRBV11-2 to TRBJ2-7; 8 bases fit TRBD1. The CDR3 DNA is TGTGCCAGCAGCTCAAGGACAGGGAACTACGAGCAGTACTTC. Translating it yields CASSSRTGNYEQYF.